A selection of T cell receptor beta chains follows, all from one sample in a study of cytomegalovirus exposure and HLA in healthy donors. The assay was immunoSEQ multiplex PCR, and TCRdb's table has in-frame clones only and misses some. The table has around 260,000 clones, about 90% seen once. The sequenced material came from PBMCs. Source of these receptors: a woman aged 25 to 45 in good health and CMV-seronegative. Each CDR3 is given with its conserved first and last residue. D genes are given only for firm matches. Size tells how often a clone was seen (once, few, many) or the class of an expanded clone, and some rows leave it out.

-,TRBJ2-7,TRBV21-1,-,TGTGCCAGAGGGGTCCTAGAGTTCCCCTCCTACGAGCAGTACTTC,CARGVLEFPSYEQYF
TRBD2,TRBJ2-7,TRBV28,once,TGTGCCAGCATCCCTCAAGTAGCGGGCGCCTCCTACGAGCAGTACTTC,CASIPQVAGASYEQYF
TRBD1,TRBJ2-5,TRBV5-1,-,TGCGCCAGCAGCTCGACCCGACAGGGTCTTGAGACCCAGTACTTC,CASSSTRQGLETQYF
TRBD2,TRBJ2-1,TRBV28,-,TGTGCCAGCAGTGCCCTAGCGGGAGGGGCCTACAATGAGCAGTTCTTC,CASSALAGGAYNEQFF
-,TRBJ2-2,TRBV5-1,once,TGCGCCAGCAGCGGGGGGGGCAGCCCTTACACCGGGGAGCTGTTTTTT,CASSGGGSPYTGELFF
TRBD2,TRBJ2-7,TRBV19,-,TGTGCCAGTAGCATTGGACTAGCGGGAGGGAACGAGCAGTACTTC,CASSIGLAGGNEQYF
-,TRBJ2-7,TRBV7-2,once,TGTGCCAGCAGCTTAGCCGGGTTCTCTCACGAGCAGTACTTC,CASSLAGFSHEQYF
TRBD1,TRBJ2-4,TRBV2,once,TGTGCCAGCAGTTTAAACAGGGGGTCAGCCAAAAACATTCAGTACTTC,CASSLNRGSAKNIQYF
TRBD1,TRBJ2-1,TRBV28,-,TGTGCCAGCAGTGATCCGACAGGGGGCTTTGAGCAGTTCTTC,CASSDPTGGFEQFF
-,TRBJ2-7,TRBV27,-,TGTGCCAGCAGCCATAAAACCTTACAGGGGAGGCACGAGCAGTACTTC,CASSHKTLQGRHEQYF
TRBD2,TRBJ2-1,TRBV11-3,-,TGTGCCAGCAGTAATCAGGGCCGGGAGGGCCTTAATGAGCAGTTCTTC,CASSNQGREGLNEQFF
-,TRBJ2-3,TRBV28,-,TGTGCCAGCAGTCCCGGGACGGGACATAGCACAGATACGCAGTATTTT,CASSPGTGHSTDTQYF
-,TRBJ1-5,TRBV28,-,TGTGCCAGCAGTTTATACCGGGACCCAACCAATCAGCCCCAGCATTTT,CASSLYRDPTNQPQHF
-,TRBJ2-2,TRBV2,-,TGTGCCAGCAGCAACACCGGGGAGCTGTTTTTT,CASSNTGELFF
TRBD1,TRBJ1-1,TRBV4-1,-,TGCGCCAGCAGCCAAGATCGGACAGGGGTGACTACTGAAGCTTTCTTT,CASSQDRTGVTTEAFF
-,TRBJ2-7,TRBV27,-,TGTGCCAGCAGTCCGACAGGCTACGAGCAGTACTTC,CASSPTGYEQYF
TRBD2,TRBJ2-5,TRBV27,-,TGTGCCAGCCGGGGGGGGGAGTCCGGAGAGACCCAGTACTTC,CASRGGESGETQYF
-,TRBJ2-5,TRBV30,-,TGTGCCTGCGTCGGGAAGACCCAGTACTTC,CACVGKTQYF
-,TRBJ2-5,TRBV29-1,-,TGCAGCGTTGGGCTAGCGCAAGAGACCCAGTACTTC,CSVGLAQETQYF
-,TRBJ1-1,TRBV7-9,-,TGTGCCAGCACCAACGGTTGGGAAGCTTTCTTT,CASTNGWEAFF
TRBD2,TRBJ2-3,TRBV6-4,few,TGTGCCAGCAGTAGTGCGACTAGCGGGACGGGGACAGATACGCAGTATTTT,CASSSATSGTGTDTQYF
TRBD2,TRBJ2-3,TRBV7-9,-,TGTGCCAGCAGCTCCGCCGGCGTTGGAGCGGGAGTGTTGGCAGATACGCAGTATTTT,CASSSAGVGAGVLADTQYF
-,TRBJ2-6,TRBV29-1,once,TGCAGCGTTGATTTTACTGGGGCCAACGTCCTGACTTTC,CSVDFTGANVLTF
-,TRBJ2-5,TRBV5-1,-,TGCGCCAGCAGCTTGGGAGGCGGGGAGACCCAGTACTTC,CASSLGGGETQYF
TRBD1,TRBJ2-7,TRBV7-9,-,TGTGCCAGCAGCTTCAGTACAGGGGGCTCCTACGAGCAGTACTTC,CASSFSTGGSYEQYF
-,TRBJ1-1,TRBV27,-,TGTGCCAGCAGCTATGGAATGAACACTGAAGCTTTCTTT,CASSYGMNTEAFF
TRBD1,TRBJ1-1,TRBV19,-,TGTGCCAGTAGTCGGACAGGAGAGAACACTGAAGCTTTCTTT,CASSRTGENTEAFF
-,TRBJ2-5,TRBV11-3,-,TGTGCCAGCAGCCTCAGGGGTCACGGAGAGACCCAGTACTTC,CASSLRGHGETQYF
TRBD1,TRBJ2-7,TRBV6-5,-,TGTGCCAGCAGTTCTGGACAGGGGTGGACCTACGAGCAGTACTTC,CASSSGQGWTYEQYF
-,TRBJ2-5,TRBV10-3,-,TGTGCCATCAGTGAGTTCGGCCGCTCGGGGGAGACCCAGTACTTC,CAISEFGRSGETQYF
TRBD1,TRBJ2-2,TRBV4-3,few,TGCGCCAGCAGCCCAGGGACAGCAGCCGGGGAGCTGTTTTTT,CASSPGTAAGELFF
TRBD2,TRBJ2-7,TRBV7-9,-,TGTGCCAGCAGCTTGCTAGCGGGAAACTACGAGCAGTACTTC,CASSLLAGNYEQYF
TRBD2,TRBJ2-1,TRBV7-9,-,TGTGCCAGCGGGAGACTAGCGGGCTACAATGAGCAGTTCTTC,CASGRLAGYNEQFF
-,TRBJ1-5,TRBV28,-,TGTGCCAGCAGTTTGGATAGCAATCAGCCCCAGCATTTT,CASSLDSNQPQHF
TRBD1,TRBJ1-4,TRBV27,-,TGTGCCAGCAGTGCACTGGGGACAGGGAATGAAAAACTGTTTTTT,CASSALGTGNEKLFF
-,TRBJ2-7,TRBV11-2,-,TGTGCCAGCAGCTTAGAAGCAATCGATGATTACGAGCAGTACTTC,CASSLEAIDDYEQYF
-,TRBJ2-2,TRBV5-1,-,TGCGCCAGCAGCAACGGGAACACCGGGGAGCTGTTTTTT,CASSNGNTGELFF
TRBD2,TRBJ2-1,TRBV7-6,-,TGTGCCAGCAGCGGACTAGCGGGATCAAATGAGCAGTTCTTC,CASSGLAGSNEQFF
-,TRBJ2-3,TRBV9,-,TGTGCCAGCAGCGTATTCTGGGACAGCACAGATACGCAGTATTTT,CASSVFWDSTDTQYF
TRBD1,TRBJ2-7,TRBV30,-,TGTGCCTGGAGCCGTCCCGGGACAGGGGGCCGTAGCTCTTACGAGCAGTACTTC,CAWSRPGTGGRSSYEQYF
-,TRBJ2-7,TRBV19,-,TGTGCCAGTAGTATCGGGGACCATTCCTACGAGCAGTACTTC,CASSIGDHSYEQYF